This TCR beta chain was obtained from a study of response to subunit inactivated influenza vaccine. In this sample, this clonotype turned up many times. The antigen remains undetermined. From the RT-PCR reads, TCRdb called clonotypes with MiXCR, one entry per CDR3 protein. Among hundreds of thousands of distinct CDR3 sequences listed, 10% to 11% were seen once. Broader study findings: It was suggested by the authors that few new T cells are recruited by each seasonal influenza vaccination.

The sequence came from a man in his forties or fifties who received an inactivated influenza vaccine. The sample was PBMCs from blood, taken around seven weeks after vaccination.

CDR3 sequence: CASSFLDTPYEQYF. CDR3 coding DNA: TGTGCCAGCAGCTTCCTGGACACTCCCTACGAGCAGTACTTC. This chain links TRBV7-9 with TRBJ2-7; D may be TRBD1 (5 bases). The CDR3 sequence is 14 residues long. Trimming pared 3 bases from V and 2 bases from J, leaving 11 bases between. Germline assignment: CDR1 SEHNR and CDR2 FQNEAQ (reference sequence).